This is a list of T cell receptor beta chains from one sample in a study of cytomegalovirus exposure and HLA in healthy donors. Some clones are missing from TCRdb's copy, which holds only in-frame ones; the method was immunoSEQ multiplex PCR. Of tens of thousands of clones detected, almost 95% appear once; the ten largest clones hold 1.4%. Sequenced sample: PBMCs. The receptors shown here come from a man between 18 and 35 years old in good health and CMV-seronegative. Each CDR3 is given with its conserved first and last residue. Each record gives: J gene, D gene, clone size, V gene, CDR3 DNA, CDR3 protein. D genes are given only for firm matches. Only some rows state a clone size, as once, few, many or a class for expanded clones.

j_call: TRBJ1-2; d_call: .; clone_size: .; v_call: TRBV6-1; cdr3_nt: TGTGCCAGCAGTGAAATAGGGAGGAGATATGGCTACACCTTC; cdr3_aa: CASSEIGRRYGYTF
j_call: TRBJ1-1; d_call: .; clone_size: .; v_call: TRBV6-1; cdr3_nt: TGTGCCAGCAGTAGGGGGTACGAGGCTGAAGCTTTCTTT; cdr3_aa: CASSRGYEAEAFF
j_call: TRBJ1-2; d_call: .; clone_size: .; v_call: TRBV30; cdr3_nt: TGTGCCTGGAGTGTGGCGAGCCCGGGTGGCTACACCTTC; cdr3_aa: CAWSVASPGGYTF
j_call: TRBJ1-1; d_call: .; clone_size: .; v_call: TRBV9; cdr3_nt: TGTGCCAGCAGCGTTTCGGGAAACACTGAAGCTTTCTTT; cdr3_aa: CASSVSGNTEAFF
j_call: TRBJ2-7; d_call: .; clone_size: once; v_call: TRBV18; cdr3_nt: TGTGCCAGCTCACCCGAACTAACCTACGAGCAGTACTTC; cdr3_aa: CASSPELTYEQYF
j_call: TRBJ2-3; d_call: .; clone_size: .; v_call: TRBV6-4; cdr3_nt: TGTGCCAGCAGCCCGGCAGGTGGTAGCACAGATACGCAGTATTTT; cdr3_aa: CASSPAGGSTDTQYF
j_call: TRBJ2-3; d_call: .; clone_size: .; v_call: TRBV19; cdr3_nt: TGTGGTTCTAGTGACAGAGCTCACACAGATACGCAGTATTTT; cdr3_aa: CGSSDRAHTDTQYF
j_call: TRBJ2-7; d_call: TRBD2; clone_size: .; v_call: TRBV28; cdr3_nt: TGTGCCAGCCTGGGACAGCCTAATGGACTAGCGGGAGCCTACGAGCAGTACTTC; cdr3_aa: CASLGQPNGLAGAYEQYF
j_call: TRBJ2-2; d_call: TRBD2; clone_size: .; v_call: TRBV29-1; cdr3_nt: TGCAGCGTGCAGACTAGCGGGAGTTCCGGGGAGCTGTTTTTT; cdr3_aa: CSVQTSGSSGELFF
j_call: TRBJ2-3; d_call: .; clone_size: .; v_call: TRBV6-6; cdr3_nt: TGTGCCAGCAGTTATAGTATGAGGCCCGGCCACGATACGCAGTATTTT; cdr3_aa: CASSYSMRPGHDTQYF
j_call: TRBJ2-4; d_call: TRBD2; clone_size: .; v_call: TRBV27; cdr3_nt: TGTGCCAGCAGTTTAGGGCGGGAGAGCAAAAACATTCAGTACTTC; cdr3_aa: CASSLGRESKNIQYF